A selection of T cell receptor beta chains follows, all from one sample in a study of CD8+CD57+ T cells in acquired aplastic anemia. TCRdb analysed the reads with MiXCR anew, one entry per CDR3 protein. The data show around 150,000 distinct CDR3 sequences, about 64% seen once. The sample taken for sequencing was sorted CD4+, CD8+, or CD8+CD57+ T cells (not recorded which) from PBMCs. The receptors stem from a human donor with aplastic anemia. Each CDR3 is given with its conserved first and last residue. Only some rows state a clone size, as once, few, many or a class for expanded clones.

V gene	J gene	clone size	CDR3 protein
TRBV10-2	TRBJ1-5	.	CASTPGQGNQPQHF
TRBV20-1	TRBJ2-5	.	CSARVAGETQYF
TRBV24-1	TRBJ2-2	.	CASSQYTGELFF
TRBV29-1	TRBJ1-4	.	CSVAPGTLNEKLFF
TRBV25-1	TRBJ1-6	.	CASSEENSPLHF
TRBV7-8	TRBJ2-5	many	CASSPRTSDYLQETQYF
TRBV2	TRBJ1-6	.	CASSRWLSQGPSSPLHF
TRBV15	TRBJ2-5	.	CATSGPNRYSETQYF
TRBV20-1	TRBJ2-3	.	CSARRIPSTDTQYF
TRBV19	TRBJ1-1	.	CASSSPLWGDTEAFF
TRBV7-8	TRBJ2-5	.	CASSLRGQAGETQYF
TRBV7-9	TRBJ2-3	few	CAPSTDTQYF
TRBV5-5	TRBJ2-7	many	CASSYYGTGYSYEQYF
TRBV7-2	TRBJ2-3	.	CASSQEWGSISSTDTQYF
TRBV20-1	TRBJ2-2	.	CSARDALRGDTGELFF
TRBV15	TRBJ2-3	many	CATSLPPLAGVTDTQYF
TRBV12-3/TRBV12-4	TRBJ2-1	.	CASSLAQGRYNEQFF
TRBV29-1	TRBJ1-4	.	CSVVDRVGSEKLFF
TRBV7-2	TRBJ2-1	many	CASSPRLAEDQFF
TRBV25-1	TRBJ1-5	.	CASSDASVSQPQHF
TRBV19	TRBJ2-3	.	CASRIGGAADTQYF
TRBV29-1	.	.	CSVPLGVGETQYF
TRBV10-3	TRBJ1-5	.	CAISGREGLGSQPQHF
TRBV19	TRBJ1-5	.	CASSVGTGSNQPQHF